This section outlines one TCR beta chain sequence together with its context. Its target is not known. This sample is drawn from a study of T cells expressing NK-cell markers. Across the whole study: Sorted CD3+CD56-NKG2C+, CD3+CD56+NKG2C- and CD3+CD56+NKG2C+ T cells were the source of the TCR beta repertoires. Just one sequenced donor of eight was HCMV-seronegative, while seven were seropositive. Whole-study results and caveats: There were a handful of donors in whom these clonotypes also led the CD3+CD56-NKG2C+ fraction.

TCRdb reanalyzed the 5' RACE reads, giving one entry per CDR3 protein sequence and no DNA. The data show a few hundred thousand distinct CDR3 sequences, and the top ten clones hold roughly 5.2%. The sequence derives from a man aged 18 to 69 in good health. Input material: blood T cells: a sorted CD56 or NKG2C T cell subset, CD4+ or CD8+ T cells, or bulk PBMC T cells (not recorded which).

The CDR3 protein is CASSPIHQLAKNIQYF. The chain has TRBV3-1 and TRBJ2-4. Per the germline V gene, CDR1 is LGHDT and CDR2 is YNNKEL (reference sequence). The CDR3 has 16 residues.